This T cell receptor beta chain appears in the sequencing data of a study of blood T cells in healthy people across ages. Healthy Russian Caucasian donors spanned ages about 6 to 90 years. Unmatched junction bases numbered 7, after V lost 6 bases and J lost 2 bases. The germline gives CDR1 SNHLY, CDR2 FYNNEI. The CDR3 covers 15 residues. Using a J-beta primer mix together with a sample-barcoded 5' primer, a second PCR was run for roughly 6 to 12 cycles. Every cDNA molecule carried a tag from a template-switch adaptor bearing 12 random nucleotides. TCRdb re-derived calls from the 5' RACE reads in MiXCR, one entry per CDR3 protein. Of some 1.5 million distinct CDR3 sequences listed, roughly 27% are singletons.

This sequence joins TRBV2 and TRBJ1-5, with 7 nucleotides matching TRBD1. The clonotype was recovered from a woman in her thirties in good health. Input material: blood. As DNA, the CDR3 is TGTGCCAGCAGGGAGGACAGGTTGGGCAATCAGCCCCAGCATTTT. Translated: CASREDRLGNQPQHF.